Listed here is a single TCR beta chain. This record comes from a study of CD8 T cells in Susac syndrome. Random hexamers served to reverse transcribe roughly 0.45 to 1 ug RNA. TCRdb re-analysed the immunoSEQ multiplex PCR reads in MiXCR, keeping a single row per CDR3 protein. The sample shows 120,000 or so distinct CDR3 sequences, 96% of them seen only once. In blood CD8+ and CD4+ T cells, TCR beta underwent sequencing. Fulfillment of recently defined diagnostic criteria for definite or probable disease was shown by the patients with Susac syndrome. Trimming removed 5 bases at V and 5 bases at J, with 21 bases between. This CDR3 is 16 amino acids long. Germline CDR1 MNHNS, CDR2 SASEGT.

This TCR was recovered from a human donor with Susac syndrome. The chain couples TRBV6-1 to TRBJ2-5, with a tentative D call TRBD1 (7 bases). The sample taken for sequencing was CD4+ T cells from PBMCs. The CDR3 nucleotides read TGTGCCAGCAGTCTCCCCGGGACAGTCGCGGGGGAGACCCAGTACTTC. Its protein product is CASSLPGTVAGETQYF.